This TCR beta chain was retrieved from a study of blood T cell repertoires in COVID-19. Study details: Whether acute or convalescent, the COVID-19 samples came from the United States, Italy and Spain.

Using immunoSEQ multiplex PCR, the repertoire was profiled, and TCRdb retains in-frame clones only, with some absent. The table records approximately 350,000 clones, approximately 90% of them present only once. CDR3 length: 14 residues. Looked up from germline, CDR1 is SEHNR and CDR2 is FQNEAQ (reference sequence). Trimming removed 7 bases at V and 6 bases at J, with 15 bases between. Material for sequencing was peripheral blood. The receptor was isolated from a woman aged 18-30 years who had recovered from COVID-19. V gene TRBV7-9 combines with J gene TRBJ2-2; a possible D gene is TRBD1 (6 bases). The CDR3 spells CASTRTAASGELFF. Here the CDR3 DNA reads TGTGCCAGCACCCGGACAGCGGCGTCCGGGGAGCTGTTTTTT.